This record concerns one T cell receptor (beta chain) sequence. What it binds is not known. Treatment described: roughly 11-day PBMC culture with coronavirus spike peptide pools or control peptides (ViraFEST assay). Positive PCR dates covered March to December 2020, before US Alpha, Beta and Delta variants. Researchers used the Oncomine TCR Beta short-read assay to sequence DNA from cultured CD4+ T cells. TCRdb independently ran MiXCR on the PCR reads; one entry per CDR3 protein. This sample has under 11,000 distinct CDR3 sequences, with about 30% found just once. This specimen comes from a study of vaccination and CD4 T cells after COVID-19. Study in general: Diagnosis preceded the drawing of post-COVID samples by a median around 95 days (range 35 to 161). From HCoV-229E, HCoV-OC43, HCoV-NL63 and SARS-CoV-2, overlapping spike peptides were used to stimulate the cells.

Notes on the study in general: From a median of roughly 20 to 40, SARS-CoV-2-reactive clonotypes increased, though not significantly.

Deletions cut 3 bases from V and 1 base from J, with 9 bases between. CDR3 length: 14 amino acids. Germline-derived CDR1 and CDR2 are ENHRY and SYGVKD. Input material: cultured CD4+ T cells from blood. This receptor was taken from a human donor with COVID-19. The chain is built from TRBV10-3 and TRBJ2-5; possible D gene TRBD1, 5 bases. The CDR3 loop reads CAISEGRAQETQYF. The CDR3 DNA is TGTGCCATCAGTGAAGGCAGGGCCCAAGAGACCCAGTACTTC.